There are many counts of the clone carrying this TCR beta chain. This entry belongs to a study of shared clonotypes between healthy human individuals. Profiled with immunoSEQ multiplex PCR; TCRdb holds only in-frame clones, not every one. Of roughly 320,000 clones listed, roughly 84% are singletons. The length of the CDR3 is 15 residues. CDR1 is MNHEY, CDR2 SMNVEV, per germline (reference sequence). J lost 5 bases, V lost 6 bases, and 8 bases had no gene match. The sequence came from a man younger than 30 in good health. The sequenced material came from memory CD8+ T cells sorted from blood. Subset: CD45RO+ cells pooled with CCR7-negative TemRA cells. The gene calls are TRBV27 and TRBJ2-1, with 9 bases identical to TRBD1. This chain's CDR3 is CASRHTGGRDNEQFF. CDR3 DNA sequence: TGTGCCAGCAGGCACACAGGGGGCCGGGACAATGAGCAGTTCTTC.